A single sample is the source of the 8 T cell receptor beta chains below, sequenced in a study of blood T cells in healthy people across ages. Sample-barcoded 5' priming and a J-beta primer mix drove a second PCR of about 6 to 11 cycles. In TCRdb, the 5' RACE reads were re-called with MiXCR into one record per CDR3 protein. The repertoire includes about 1.6 million distinct CDR3 sequences, around 35% of them detected once, and 11% sits in the top ten. Sequencing used blood. The receptors shown here come from a woman aged 25 to 45 in good health.

Comments on this clonotype: Compared with germline, one end of the junction differs, possibly owing to a read error. In DNA, the CDR3 is TGTACCAGCAGTCGCGACAGGGCCTACGAGCAGTACTTC. It yields the protein CTSSRDRAYEQYF. This chain links TRBV6-5 with TRBJ2-7; TRBD1 agrees at 7 bases. The CDR3 sequence is 13 residues long. CDR1 is MNHEY, CDR2 SVGAGI, per germline.

This chain links TRBV10-3 with TRBJ2-3, with a tentative D call TRBD1 (6 bases). V lost 6 bases and J lost 5, with 21 bases in between. The CDR3 contains 16 residues. Germline V gene sequence: CDR1 ENHRY, CDR2 SYGVKD. This CDR3 reads CAISPPLGAAVDTQYF. CDR3 in DNA: TGTGCCATCAGCCCGCCGCTGGGGGCAGCGGTAGATACGCAGTATTTT.

In its sample, this clonotype was seen once. V is TRBV25-1 and J is TRBJ2-2; D call uncertain. The germline V and J ends were trimmed by 2 bases and 8 bases, with 12 bases remaining between them. Germline-derived CDR1 and CDR2 are MGHDK and SYGVNS. The CDR3 contains 14 residues. The DNA of the CDR3 is TGTGCCAGCAGTGAAATGGGCCGGGTAGGGGAGCTGTTTTTT. Its translation: CASSEMGRVGELFF.

The chain employs TRBV27 and TRBJ2-7; D not resolved. V gave up 5 bases and J gave up 4 bases, with 24 bases separating them. Germline CDR1 reads MNHEY; CDR2 reads SMNVEV (reference sequence). This CDR3 has 17 residues. The DNA of the CDR3 is TGTGCCAGCAGTCCTTCACCTTACGGCAGGAGAGGATACGAGCAGTACTTC. Amino acids: CASSPSPYGRRGYEQYF.

The CDR3 spells CAISVSGVNTEAFF. Written as DNA, the CDR3 is TGTGCCATCAGTGTTTCTGGGGTGAACACTGAAGCTTTCTTT. The chain combines TRBV10-3 with TRBJ1-1; D uncertain. The CDR3 loop spans 14 amino acids. Deletions cut 4 bases from V and 0 bases from J, with 9 bases between. The germline V gene has CDR1 ENHRY and CDR2 SYGVKD.

This chain uses TRBV7-6 with TRBJ2-1; the D gene is possibly TRBD2 (5 bases). Germline CDR1 reads SGHVS; CDR2 reads FNYEAQ. The CDR3 totals 15 residues. V was clipped by 1 base and J by 4 bases, with 11 bases between them. The CDR3 here is CASSLGSGLYNEQFF. For the CDR3, the DNA is TGTGCCAGCAGCTTAGGGTCGGGATTATACAATGAGCAGTTCTTC.

This clonotype was seen only a few times. The chain links TRBV5-1 to TRBJ2-5, with D possibly TRBD1 on 6 matching bases. V lost 0 bases to trimming and J lost 3 bases, with 9 bases between them. CDR1 and CDR2 (germline): SGHRS, YFSETQ. The CDR3 has 14 residues. The CDR3, as DNA: TGCGCCAGCAGCTTGGGTAGGACAGAAGAGACCCAGTACTTC. Its translation is CASSLGRTEETQYF.

CDR3 DNA sequence: TGTGCCATCAGGCCGGGTGGGAACACTGAAGCTTTCTTT. Translating it yields CAIRPGGNTEAFF. The rearrangement links TRBV10-3 to TRBJ1-1; D uncertain. V dropped 6 bases and J dropped 1 base, with 9 bases sitting between them. Germline V gene lookup returns CDR1 ENHRY and CDR2 SYGVKD. The CDR3 is 13 residues long.